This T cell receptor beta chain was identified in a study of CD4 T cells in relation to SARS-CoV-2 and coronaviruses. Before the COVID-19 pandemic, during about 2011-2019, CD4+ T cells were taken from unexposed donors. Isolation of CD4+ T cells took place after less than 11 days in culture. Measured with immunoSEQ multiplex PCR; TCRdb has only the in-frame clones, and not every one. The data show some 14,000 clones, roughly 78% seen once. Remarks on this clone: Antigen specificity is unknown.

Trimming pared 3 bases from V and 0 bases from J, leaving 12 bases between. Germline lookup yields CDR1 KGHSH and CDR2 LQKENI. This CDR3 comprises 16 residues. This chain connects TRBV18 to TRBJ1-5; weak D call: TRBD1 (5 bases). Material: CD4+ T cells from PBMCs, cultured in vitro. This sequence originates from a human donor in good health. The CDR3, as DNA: TGTGCCAGCTCACCCGGACGGGGGTTTAGCAATCAGCCCCAGCATTTT. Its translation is CASSPGRGFSNQPQHF.